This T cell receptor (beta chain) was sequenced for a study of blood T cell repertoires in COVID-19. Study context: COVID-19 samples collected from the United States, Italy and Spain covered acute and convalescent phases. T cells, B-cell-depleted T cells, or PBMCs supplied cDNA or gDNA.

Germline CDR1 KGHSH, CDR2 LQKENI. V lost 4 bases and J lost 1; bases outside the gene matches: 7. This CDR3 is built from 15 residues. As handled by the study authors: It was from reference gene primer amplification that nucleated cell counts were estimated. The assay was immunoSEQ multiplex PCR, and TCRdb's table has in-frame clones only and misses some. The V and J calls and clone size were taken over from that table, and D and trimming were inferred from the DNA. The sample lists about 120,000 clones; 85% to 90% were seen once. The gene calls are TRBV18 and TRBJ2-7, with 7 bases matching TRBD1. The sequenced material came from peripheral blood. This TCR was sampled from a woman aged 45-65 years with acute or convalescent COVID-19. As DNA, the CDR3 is TGTGCCAGCTCACAAGACAGGGTGAGGTCCTACGAGCAGTACTTC. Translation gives CASSQDRVRSYEQYF.